This entry lists 11 T cell receptor beta chains sequenced from one sample in a study of shared clonotypes between healthy human individuals. The assay was immunoSEQ multiplex PCR, and TCRdb's table has in-frame clones only and misses some. The sample gives over 2,000,000 clones, roughly 95% of which show up once; about 1.7% is in the top ten. CD45RO-negative, CCR7-selected cells formed the naive CD8 fraction, which excluded terminally differentiated effector memory CD45RA+ cells. The sequencing sample was made of naive CD8+ T cells from PBMCs. The receptor source for this set is a man aged 18 to 35 in good health. Some clones in this sample may be carry-over from other donors' samples.

V is TRBV27 and J is TRBJ1-1; D is undetermined. The CDR3 runs to 14 residues. The V and J ends lost 6 bases and 1 base respectively, with 12 bases between them. Germline assignment: CDR1 MNHEY and CDR2 SMNVEV (reference sequence). The CDR3: CASSSSYRNTEAFF. The CDR3 coding sequence is TGTGCCAGCAGCTCCTCCTATAGGAACACTGAAGCTTTCTTT.

This clone has a handful of counts. This chain links TRBV4-1 with TRBJ1-1; D is unresolved. Trimming took 3 bases from V and 5 from J, leaving 10 bases between them. Germline assignment: CDR1 MGHRA and CDR2 YSYEKL. The CDR3 has 13 amino acids. The CDR3 nucleotides are TGCGCCAGCAGCCATAGAGAAGGGACTGAAGCTTTCTTT. Its protein is CASSHREGTEAFF.

The gene calls are TRBV15 and TRBJ2-7, with D tentatively TRBD2 (5 bases). CDR1 and CDR2 from the germline V gene are LNHNV and YYDKDF (reference sequence). V lost 0 bases to trimming and J lost 9 bases, with 15 bases between them. The CDR3 contains 14 residues. The CDR3 DNA reads as TGTGCCACCAGCAGAGATGGCGGGTTGATTGGGCAGTACTTC. This translates into CATSRDGGLIGQYF.

The chain recombines TRBV11-2 with TRBJ2-7, with D unclear. This CDR3 has 12 amino acids. V dropped 5 bases and J dropped 5 bases, with 10 bases sitting between them. The germline CDR1 and CDR2 sequences are SGHAT and FQNNGV. CDR3 in DNA: TGTGCCAGCAGCCCCCTGATTGACGAGCAGTACTTC. Translating gives CASSPLIDEQYF.

CDR3 loop: CASSPLAGGDNEQFF. The CDR3 DNA reads TGTGCCAGCAGCCCACTAGCGGGAGGGGATAATGAGCAGTTCTTC. This chain links TRBV7-8 with TRBJ2-1; 13 bases line up with TRBD2. V trimming: 5 bases; J trimming: 7 bases; junction bases outside the gene matches: 5. The germline V gene encodes CDR1 SGHVS and CDR2 FQNEAQ. The CDR3 sequence is 15 residues long.

CDR3 in DNA: TGTGCCAGCAGCTTTAAAGCGGGAGGTCCCTCGGGCTACGAGCAGTACTTC. Its translation is CASSFKAGGPSGYEQYF. V gene TRBV7-6 combines with J gene TRBJ2-7, with TRBD2 matching over 9 bases. Trimming removed 3 bases from V and 3 bases from J; junction bases left unmatched: 12. The CDR3 consists of 17 residues. CDR1 is SGHVS, CDR2 FNYEAQ, per germline.

The chain is built from TRBV19 and TRBJ1-4; D is ambiguous. The V end was cut by 4 bases, the J end by 7 bases, with 13 bases between. Germline V lookup: CDR1 LNHDA, CDR2 SQIVND (reference sequence). The CDR3 extends over 14 amino acids. In DNA, the CDR3 is TGTGCCAGTAGTAGCCCCACCTGGGGTGAAAAACTGTTTTTT. The encoded protein is CASSSPTWGEKLFF.

V usage is TRBV27 and J usage is TRBJ2-7, with 7 nucleotides matching TRBD2. J gave up 0 bases and V 5 bases, and 10 bases lay outside the gene matches. Germline values: CDR1 MNHEY, CDR2 SMNVEV (reference sequence). The CDR3 consists of 16 residues. Written as DNA, the CDR3 is TGTGCCAGCAGTGTAAGTCTAGGGACTACCTCCTACGAGCAGTACTTC. Amino acids: CASSVSLGTTSYEQYF.

The V gene is TRBV11-2, the J gene TRBJ2-2; TRBD1 agrees at 11 bases. V lost 5 bases, J lost 6 bases, and 5 bases stayed unmatched. From germline, CDR1 is SGHAT and CDR2 FQNNGV. CDR3 length: 15 amino acids. CDR3 nucleotides: TGTGCCAGCAGCCCAGGACAGGGGGCCGCCGGGGAGCTGTTTTTT. This gives the protein CASSPGQGAAGELFF.

This chain links TRBV7-2 with TRBJ2-7; the match to TRBD2 covers 12 bases. V gave up 5 bases and J gave up 2 bases; unmatched junction bases: 4. CDR1 SGHTA and CDR2 FQGNSA come from the germline V gene. The CDR3 spans 15 residues. The CDR3 DNA follows: TGTGCCAGCAGCGATAGACTAGCGGGGGCCTACGAGCAGTACTTC. Residues: CASSDRLAGAYEQYF.

CDR3 nucleotides: TGTGCCAGCAGCTTAGTGACAGGGCCAGAGACCCAGTACTTC. As protein: CASSLVTGPETQYF. The gene calls are TRBV7-9 and TRBJ2-5; 7 bases map to TRBD1. V dropped 1 base and J dropped 4; count of bases not matched to a gene: 3. Germline V gene lookup returns CDR1 SEHNR and CDR2 FQNEAQ (reference sequence). The CDR3 has 14 residues.